The next 26 T cell receptor beta chains were all read from a single sample in a study of blood T cell repertoires in COVID-19. Measured with immunoSEQ multiplex PCR; TCRdb has only the in-frame clones, and not every one. Of 100,000 to 150,000 clones listed, approximately 88% are singletons. Input material: peripheral blood. Receptor source: a man in his sixties with acute or convalescent COVID-19.

This chain links TRBV7-2 with TRBJ2-3; 10 bases match TRBD2. V shed 5 bases, J shed 7 bases, and the junction held 6 bases outside the gene matches. CDR1 SGHTA and CDR2 FQGNSA come from the germline V gene. The CDR3 consists of 14 residues. DNA for the CDR3: TGTGCCAGCAGCCTTAGCGGGAGGCAGTATACGCAGTATTTT. Encoded protein: CASSLSGRQYTQYF.

The gene calls are TRBV5-5 and TRBJ2-1; TRBD1 aligns across 9 bases. CDR3 length: 14 amino acids. V gave up 5 bases and J gave up 3 bases; unmatched junction bases: 3. Germline V gene lookup returns CDR1 SGHKS and CDR2 YYEKEE (reference sequence). The CDR3 DNA is TGTGCCAGCAGACCGACAGGGGGCTACAATGAGCAGTTCTTC. Protein: CASRPTGGYNEQFF.

The rearrangement uses TRBV5-1 and TRBJ2-6; maybe TRBD1 (6 bases). Trimming took 2 bases from V and 2 from J, leaving 11 bases between them. Looked up from germline, CDR1 is SGHRS and CDR2 is YFSETQ. The CDR3 is 16 residues long. The CDR3 sequence is CASSLPGVAGANVLTF. The CDR3 DNA sequence: TGCGCCAGCAGCTTACCAGGGGTTGCTGGGGCCAACGTCCTGACTTTC.

The gene calls are TRBV30 and TRBJ2-7, with 9 bases matching TRBD1. The V gene end was trimmed by 0 bases and the J gene end by 6 bases; junction bases not matched to a gene: 6. Germline V gives CDR1 GTSNPN, CDR2 SVGIG (reference sequence). The CDR3 extends over 14 amino acids. The CDR3 DNA is TGTGCCTGGAGTGTACACAGGGGGCAAAGCGAGCAGTACTTC. The encoded protein is CAWSVHRGQSEQYF.

The J gene is TRBJ2-1, the V gene TRBV6-5; TRBD2 agrees at 9 bases. Per the germline V gene, CDR1 is MNHEY and CDR2 is SVGAGI. The CDR3 runs 15 residues. The V segment lost 2 bases and the J segment 6 bases; nucleotides outside the gene matches: 5. CDR3 residues: CASSYGASGTNEQFF. In DNA, the CDR3 is TGTGCCAGCAGTTACGGGGCTAGCGGGACCAATGAGCAGTTCTTC.

The rearrangement links TRBV7-2 to TRBJ2-7; D may be TRBD2 (6 bases). V dropped 1 base and J dropped 0 bases, with 10 bases sitting between them. Germline V gene lookup returns CDR1 SGHTA and CDR2 FQGNSA. This CDR3 is built from 15 residues. CDR3 sequence reads: CASSLDGGLSYEQYF. DNA for the CDR3: TGTGCCAGCAGCTTAGACGGGGGTCTCTCCTACGAGCAGTACTTC.

V gene TRBV7-9 combines with J gene TRBJ1-4; 9 bases are shared with TRBD1. Germline V lookup: CDR1 SEHNR, CDR2 FQNEAQ (reference sequence). V lost 6 bases to trimming and J lost 7 bases; unmatched junction nucleotides: 9. CDR3 length: 15 residues. CDR3: CASSSPGTGTEKLFF. Here the CDR3 DNA reads TGTGCCAGCAGTTCCCCCGGGACAGGGACTGAAAAACTGTTTTTT.

V is TRBV28 and J is TRBJ1-5; possible D gene TRBD1, 6 bases. The CDR3 loop spans 13 amino acids. Germline V CDR1 and CDR2: MDHEN, SYDVKM. V lost 7 bases and J 4 bases, leaving 11 bases between the germline ends. CDR3 nucleotides: TGTGCCAGCAAGACAGGCGGGAATCAGCCCCAGCATTTT. Translated, it gives CASKTGGNQPQHF. Based on the CDR3 plus reference TRBV28 and TRBJ1-5, the full variable domain is DVKVTQSSRYLVKRTGEKVFLECVQDMDHENMFWYRQDPGLGLRLIYFSYDVKMKEKGDIPEGYSVSREKKERFSLILESASTNQTSMYLCASKTGGNQPQHFGDGTRLSIL.

The chain is built from TRBV19 and TRBJ2-1, with 13 bases matching TRBD2. The J segment lost 0 bases and the V segment lost 4 bases, leaving 9 bases of the junction unmatched. There are 19 residues in the CDR3. Looked up from germline, CDR1 is LNHDA and CDR2 is SQIVND (reference sequence). Here the CDR3 DNA reads TGTGCCAGTAGTAAAACTAGCGGGAGGGCCGTTCTCTCCTACAATGAGCAGTTCTTC. Translated: CASSKTSGRAVLSYNEQFF.

The chain couples TRBV6-1 to TRBJ2-3; TRBD1 matches 7 bases. Per the germline V gene, CDR1 is MNHNS and CDR2 is SASEGT. The CDR3 extends over 15 amino acids. With V trimmed by 2 bases and J by 1 base, 3 bases remained unmatched. The CDR3 sequence: CASSERQGRTDTQYF. CDR3 nucleotide sequence: TGTGCCAGCAGTGAAAGACAGGGACGCACAGATACGCAGTATTTT.

The chain uses TRBV19 and TRBJ2-7, with a tentative D call TRBD1 (5 bases). From germline, CDR1 is LNHDA and CDR2 SQIVND (reference sequence). V was cut by 10 bases and J by 0 bases, with 13 bases left in between. The length of the CDR3 is 13 residues. CDR3 region: CATRRQSSYEQYF. The CDR3 DNA sequence: TGTGCCACCAGGAGACAGAGCTCCTACGAGCAGTACTTC.

The V and J genes are TRBV5-4 and TRBJ2-7, with D tentatively TRBD1 (6 bases). The germline V gene encodes CDR1 SGHNT and CDR2 YYREEE (reference sequence). This CDR3 has 16 residues. With 5 bases removed from V and 7 bases from J, the gap between germline ends came to 25 bases. CDR3 loop: CASSSTQGYSDGEQYF. The CDR3 bases are TGTGCCAGCAGTTCTACACAGGGTTACTCGGATGGGGAGCAGTACTTC. Filled out from reference TRBV5-4 and TRBJ2-7, the complete variable domain reads ETGVTQSPTHLIKTRGQQVTLRCSSQSGHNTVSWYQQALGQGPQFIFQYYREEENGRGNFPPRFSGLQFPNYSSELNVNALELDDSALYLCASSSTQGYSDGEQYFGPGTRLTVT.

The V call is TRBV12-3 or TRBV12-4, the J call TRBJ1-5; D is perhaps TRBD1 (6 bases). V lost 2 bases to trimming and J lost 11 bases, with 10 bases between them. The CDR3 is 12 residues long. CDR3 amino acids: CASSLSRGTQHF. The CDR3 nucleotides are TGTGCCAGCAGTTTAAGCAGGGGTACCCAGCATTTT.

V and J are TRBV27 and TRBJ1-6; D gene unclear. V was shortened by 8 bases and J by 3 bases, with 8 bases between the two germline ends. The CDR3 runs to 13 residues. CDR1 MNHEY and CDR2 SMNVEV come from the germline V gene (reference sequence). The CDR3 nucleotides are TGTGCCAGCGGAGCCTACTATAATTCACCCCTCCACTTT. Its protein product is CASGAYYNSPLHF.

V gene TRBV9 combines with J gene TRBJ1-1; the D gene is possibly TRBD1 (5 bases). V lost 4 bases and J lost 8, with 15 bases in between. The CDR3 contains 13 residues. Germline loops: CDR1 SGDLS, CDR2 YYNGEE. This CDR3 is CASSPARGEEAFF. The CDR3 bases are TGTGCCAGCAGCCCGGCACGGGGGGAGGAAGCTTTCTTT.

This clone was counted once. The same CDR3 arises from other DNA sequences in this sample as well. DNA of the CDR3: TGTGCCAGCAGCTTGGGCCAGGGCTCCTACGAGCAGTACTTC. Protein sequence: CASSLGQGSYEQYF. This rearrangement joins TRBV5-4 to TRBJ2-7; the D gene is possibly TRBD1 (5 bases). The V gene lost 0 bases and the J gene lost 0 bases, with 7 bases spanning the gap. CDR1 and CDR2 (germline): SGHNT, YYREEE (reference sequence). This CDR3 has 14 amino acids. The entire variable domain, with the rest obtained from reference TRBV5-4 and TRBJ2-7, is as follows: ETGVTQSPTHLIKTRGQQVTLRCSSQSGHNTVSWYQQALGQGPQFIFQYYREEENGRGNFPPRFSGLQFPNYSSELNVNALELDDSALYLCASSLGQGSYEQYFGPGTRLTVT.

The chain couples TRBV18 to TRBJ1-2; TRBD1 might be the D (5 bases). Germline lookup yields CDR1 KGHSH and CDR2 LQKENI. Trimming pared 3 bases from V and 2 bases from J, leaving 13 bases between. This CDR3 has 15 amino acids. The CDR3 is CASSPTASQNYGYTF. DNA of the CDR3: TGTGCCAGCTCACCGACAGCCAGTCAGAACTATGGCTACACCTTC.

CDR3 bases: TGTGCCAGCTCAGCAGGGGAATGGGGCAATGAGCAGTTCTTC. This translates into CASSAGEWGNEQFF. The rearrangement uses TRBV18 and TRBJ2-1, with D tentatively TRBD1 (6 bases). Trimming pared 5 bases from V and 6 bases from J, leaving 14 bases between. There are 14 residues in the CDR3. Germline CDR1 KGHSH, CDR2 LQKENI.

This rearrangement joins TRBV7-3 to TRBJ2-7, with D tentatively TRBD2 (5 bases). Germline values: CDR1 SGHTA, CDR2 FQGTGA. V was clipped by 2 bases and J by 7 bases, with 12 bases between them. This CDR3 is built from 13 residues. CDR3 residues: CASSLGASTEQYF. The CDR3 DNA follows: TGTGCCAGCAGCTTAGGAGCTAGCACTGAGCAGTACTTC.

This clone has a single count. The V gene is TRBV6-5, the J gene TRBJ1-6; 10 bases align to TRBD1. CDR1 and CDR2 (germline): MNHEY, SVGAGI. There are 13 residues in the CDR3. V trimming: 10 bases; J trimming: 9 bases; junction bases outside the gene matches: 6. CDR3 DNA: TGTGCCACCCCGGGACAGGGGCCTTCACCCCTCCACTTT. Its protein is CATPGQGPSPLHF.

The chain couples TRBV5-1 to TRBJ1-2, with a weak D call TRBD1 (6 bases). The V gene lost 0 bases and the J gene lost 8 bases, with 20 bases spanning the gap. In germline, CDR1 is SGHRS, CDR2 YFSETQ. This CDR3 comprises 16 residues. CDR3: CASSLGSGGSWVGYTF. The CDR3 DNA reads as TGCGCCAGCAGCTTGGGGTCGGGGGGCTCCTGGGTCGGCTACACCTTC. The variable domain in full, completed from reference TRBV5-1 and TRBJ1-2, reads KAGVTQTPRYLIKTRGQQVTLSCSPISGHRSVSWYQQTPGQGLQFLFEYFSETQRNKGNFPGRFSGRQFSNSRSEMNVSTLELGDSALYLCASSLGSGGSWVGYTFGSGTRLTVV.

This clone was observed a handful of times. The chain carries TRBV9 and TRBJ2-7; D unresolved. CDR3 length: 12 residues. The ends were cut back, 3 bases at V and 2 bases at J, with 6 bases in the middle. From germline, CDR1 is SGDLS and CDR2 YYNGEE. CDR3 sequence reads: CASSGDTYEQYF. CDR3 in DNA: TGTGCCAGCAGCGGCGATACCTACGAGCAGTACTTC.

The V gene is TRBV5-1, the J gene TRBJ2-7, with unresolved D. The V gene's germline CDR1 is SGHRS and CDR2 YFSETQ. Trimming stripped 2 bases from V and 3 bases from J, with 15 bases between. This CDR3 has 15 residues. As DNA, the CDR3 is TGCGCCAGCAGCTTTGCGAGCACCCCTGACTACGAGCAGTACTTC. Translating it yields CASSFASTPDYEQYF. Looking up the rest from reference TRBV5-1 and TRBJ2-7 gives the full variable domain: KAGVTQTPRYLIKTRGQQVTLSCSPISGHRSVSWYQQTPGQGLQFLFEYFSETQRNKGNFPGRFSGRQFSNSRSEMNVSTLELGDSALYLCASSFASTPDYEQYFGPGTRLTVT.

This chain joins TRBV6-5 and TRBJ2-7; D may be TRBD2 (5 bases). CDR1 and CDR2 (germline): MNHEY, SVGAGI. This CDR3 is 16 amino acids long. V was trimmed by 0 bases and J by 2 bases, leaving 14 bases between them. CDR3 coding DNA: TGTGCCAGCAGTTACTCGATTGGTCTAGCTGCCTACGAGCAGTACTTC. This codes for CASSYSIGLAAYEQYF.

CDR3 in amino acids: CASSLGTGNNQPQHF. DNA of the CDR3: TGTGCCAGCAGTTTAGGGACAGGAAACAATCAGCCCCAGCATTTT. The chain uses TRBV27 and TRBJ1-5; 8 bases match TRBD1. Germline assignment: CDR1 MNHEY and CDR2 SMNVEV (reference sequence). This CDR3 spans 15 amino acids. V gave up 2 bases and J gave up 3 bases; unmatched junction bases: 3.

The J gene is TRBJ1-4, the V gene TRBV4-1; possibly TRBD1 for D (5 bases). Germline V gene sequence: CDR1 MGHRA, CDR2 YSYEKL. Trimming removed 4 bases from V and 0 bases from J, with 9 bases in between. This CDR3 region has 15 residues. The CDR3 reads CASSRPGTTNEKLFF. In DNA, the CDR3 is TGCGCCAGCAGCCGCCCAGGGACAACTAATGAAAAACTGTTTTTT.